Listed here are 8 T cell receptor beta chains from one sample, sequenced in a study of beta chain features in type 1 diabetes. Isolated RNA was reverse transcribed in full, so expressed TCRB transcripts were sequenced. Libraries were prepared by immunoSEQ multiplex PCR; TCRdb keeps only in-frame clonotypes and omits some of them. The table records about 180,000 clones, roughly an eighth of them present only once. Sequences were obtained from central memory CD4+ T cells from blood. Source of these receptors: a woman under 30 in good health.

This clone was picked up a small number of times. The DNA of the CDR3 is TGTGCCAGCAGTCAAACAGGGAGCTCCTACGAGCAGTACTTC. It translates to CASSQTGSSYEQYF. This chain connects TRBV6-5 to TRBJ2-7, with a tentative D call TRBD1 (6 bases). This CDR3 comprises 14 residues. The germline gives CDR1 MNHEY, CDR2 SVGAGI. Trimming removed 5 bases at V and 0 bases at J, with 11 bases between.

CDR3 residues: CATSREPPGTTYNEQFF. Written as DNA, the CDR3 is TGTGCCACCAGCAGAGAACCGCCCGGGACTACCTACAATGAGCAGTTCTTC. The genes are TRBV15 and TRBJ2-1, with 7 bases lining up with TRBD2. This CDR3 has 17 amino acids. Germline lookup yields CDR1 LNHNV and CDR2 YYDKDF (reference sequence). Trimming at V came to 0 bases and at J to 2 bases, leaving 7 bases not matched to a gene.

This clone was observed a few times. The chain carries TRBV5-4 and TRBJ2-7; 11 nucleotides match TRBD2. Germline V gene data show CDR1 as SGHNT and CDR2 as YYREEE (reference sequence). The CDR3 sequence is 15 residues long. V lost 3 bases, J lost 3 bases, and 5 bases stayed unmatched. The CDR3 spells CASSSPGLADYEQYF. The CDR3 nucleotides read TGTGCCAGCAGCTCTCCGGGACTAGCGGACTACGAGCAGTACTTC.

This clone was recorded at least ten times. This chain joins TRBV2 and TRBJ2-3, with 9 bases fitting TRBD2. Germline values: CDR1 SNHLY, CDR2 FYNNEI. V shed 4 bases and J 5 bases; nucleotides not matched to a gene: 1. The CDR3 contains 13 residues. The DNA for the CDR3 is TGTGCCAGCAGTGGAGCGGGAGGAGATACGCAGTATTTT. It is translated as CASSGAGGDTQYF.

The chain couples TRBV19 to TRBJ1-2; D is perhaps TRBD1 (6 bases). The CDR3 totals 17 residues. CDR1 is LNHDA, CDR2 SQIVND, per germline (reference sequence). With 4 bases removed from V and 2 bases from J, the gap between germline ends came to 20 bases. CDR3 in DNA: TGTGCCAGTAGTACCCACGAACGACCGGGACAAAACTATGGCTACACCTTC. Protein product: CASSTHERPGQNYGYTF.

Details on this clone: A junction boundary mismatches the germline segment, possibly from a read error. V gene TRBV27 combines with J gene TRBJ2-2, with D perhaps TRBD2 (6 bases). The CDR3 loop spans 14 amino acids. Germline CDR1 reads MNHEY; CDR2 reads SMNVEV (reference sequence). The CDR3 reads CASSFRGNSGELFF. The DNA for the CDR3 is TGTGCCAGCAGTTTTCGGGGGAACAGCGGGGAGCTGTTTTTT.

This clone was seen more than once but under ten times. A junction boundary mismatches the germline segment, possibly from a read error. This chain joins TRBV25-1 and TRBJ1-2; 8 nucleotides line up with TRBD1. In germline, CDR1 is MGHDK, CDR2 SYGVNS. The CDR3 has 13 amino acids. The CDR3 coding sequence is TGTGCCAGCAGTGGCCTTCGGGGGACAGGTGGCGTATTC. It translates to CASSGLRGTGGVF.

The CDR3 region is CATSRDLAGGNIQYF. The DNA of the CDR3 is TGTGCCACCAGCAGAGATCTAGCGGGGGGGAACATTCAGTACTTC. The rearrangement uses TRBV15 and TRBJ2-4; 12 bases map to TRBD2. J gave up 7 bases and V 0 bases, and 1 base lay outside the gene matches. Germline V gene data show CDR1 as LNHNV and CDR2 as YYDKDF (reference sequence). This CDR3 is built from 15 residues.